These 23 T cell receptor beta chains share one sample of origin, sequenced in a study of identical twins. Via MiXCR, TCRdb re-called the 5' RACE reads, giving one row per CDR3 protein. Among 450,000 to 500,000 distinct CDR3 sequences listed, more than 13% were seen once. These data were likewise used in another study, on yellow fever vaccine responses in identical twins.

The sequencing input was CD4+ T cells sorted from blood. Receptors originate from a woman under 30 in good health.

This clonotype was observed a handful of times. The gene calls are TRBV20-1 and TRBJ2-1; 7 positions agree with TRBD2. The J segment lost 3 bases and the V segment lost 8 bases, leaving 10 bases of the junction unmatched. This CDR3 comprises 14 residues. Germline CDR1 DFQATT, CDR2 SNEGSKA (reference sequence). CDR3 coding DNA: TGCAGTTTTGAGGGAGGGCCGGTCTACAATGAGCAGTTCTTC. Its translation: CSFEGGPVYNEQFF.

The V call is TRBV20-1, the J call TRBJ2-5; D not certain. Germline lookup yields CDR1 DFQATT and CDR2 SNEGSKA (reference sequence). Trimming pared 3 bases from V and 0 bases from J, leaving 11 bases between. This CDR3 is 14 amino acids long. The CDR3 DNA is TGCAGTGCTAGTCTGGTCCGGTACCAAGAGACCCAGTACTTC. Residues: CSASLVRYQETQYF.

This chain connects TRBV5-1 to TRBJ1-1, with no clear D. From germline, CDR1 is SGHRS and CDR2 YFSETQ. This CDR3 spans 14 amino acids. The ends were cut back, 0 bases at V and 1 base at J, with 7 bases in the middle. The CDR3 is CASSLEGPNTEAFF. The CDR3 DNA follows: TGCGCCAGCAGCTTGGAGGGCCCGAACACTGAAGCTTTCTTT.

This clonotype has ten or more counts. The chain links TRBV20-1 to TRBJ2-4, with 8 nucleotides matching TRBD1. Trimming removed 4 bases from V and 6 bases from J; junction bases left unmatched: 8. Germline CDR1 and CDR2: DFQATT and SNEGSKA (reference sequence). The CDR3 is 14 residues long. CDR3 loop: CSAIIRTGPNIQYF. DNA for the CDR3: TGCAGTGCTATAATACGGACAGGGCCAAACATTCAGTACTTC.

V gene TRBV2 combines with J gene TRBJ2-7; 11 bases are shared with TRBD2. This CDR3 contains 16 residues. J lost 7 bases, V lost 0 bases, and 8 bases had no gene match. Germline loops: CDR1 SNHLY, CDR2 FYNNEI. CDR3 amino acids: CASSEAIAGGLGEQYF. DNA for the CDR3: TGTGCCAGCAGTGAAGCTATAGCGGGAGGGTTGGGAGAGCAGTACTTC.

This clonotype was seen a handful of times. The gene calls are TRBV7-2 and TRBJ2-7; D might be TRBD2 (6 bases). This CDR3 is 20 amino acids long. The V gene's germline CDR1 is SGHTA and CDR2 FQGNSA. V was clipped by 2 bases and J by 4 bases, with 30 bases between them. CDR3 sequence (DNA): TGTGCCAGCAGCTTATCGACGCTAGGCCTTACCCGGGAGTCCGCTTACGAGCAGTACTTC. This gives the protein CASSLSTLGLTRESAYEQYF.

The V gene is TRBV5-1, the J gene TRBJ2-5, with 9 bases aligning to TRBD1. Germline V lookup: CDR1 SGHRS, CDR2 YFSETQ. There are 15 residues in the CDR3. Trimming took 0 bases from V and 5 from J; bases not matched to a gene: 5. DNA for the CDR3: TGCGCCAGCAGCTTGGCCCGGGACAGGGTTGAGACCCAGTACTTC. It codes for CASSLARDRVETQYF. Complete variable domain (other parts from reference TRBV5-1 and TRBJ2-5): KAGVTQTPRYLIKTRGQQVTLSCSPISGHRSVSWYQQTPGQGLQFLFEYFSETQRNKGNFPGRFSGRQFSNSRSEMNVSTLELGDSALYLCASSLARDRVETQYFGPGTRLLVL.

V is TRBV6-1 and J is TRBJ2-4, with D perhaps TRBD1 (5 bases). V gave up 3 bases and J gave up 7 bases, with 19 bases separating them. The CDR3 contains 16 residues. Germline V CDR1 and CDR2: MNHNS, SASEGT. The CDR3, as DNA: TGTGCCAGCAGTGATAAGGACACGGATTTTTTGAACATTCAGTACTTC. It specifies CASSDKDTDFLNIQYF.

The table lists this clonotype with many counts. This sequence joins TRBV20-1 and TRBJ2-4; TRBD1 is a possible D gene (6 bases). This CDR3 has 14 amino acids. Trimming took off 5 bases at V and 9 bases at J, with 20 bases between the two ends. Germline loops: CDR1 DFQATT, CDR2 SNEGSKA (reference sequence). This CDR3 is CSAPTKTGSGIQYF. The DNA of the CDR3 is TGCAGTGCTCCTACTAAAACAGGGTCAGGCATTCAGTACTTC.

V usage is TRBV11-2 and J usage is TRBJ2-3, with 9 bases that match TRBD1. CDR3 length: 18 residues. V was clipped by 1 base and J by 1 base; unmatched bases: 9. From germline, CDR1 is SGHAT and CDR2 FQNNGV. This CDR3 reads CASSLGLRDRVRTDTQYF. DNA for the CDR3: TGTGCCAGCAGCTTAGGTCTCCGGGACAGGGTGCGCACAGATACGCAGTATTTT.

The chain links TRBV10-3 to TRBJ2-1, with 10 bases that match TRBD1. The V and J ends lost 6 bases and 6 bases, in that order; junction bases with no gene match: 2. CDR1 and CDR2 from the germline V gene are ENHRY and SYGVKD. The CDR3 has 13 amino acids. The CDR3, as DNA: TGTGCCATCAGGGGGACAGGGGTCAATGAGCAGTTCTTC. Its translation: CAIRGTGVNEQFF.

This clonotype has only a few counts. The chain carries TRBV27 and TRBJ2-7; tentatively, D is TRBD1 (6 bases). Per germline, CDR1 MNHEY and CDR2 SMNVEV (reference sequence). The CDR3 is 16 amino acids. V was shortened by 5 bases and J by 4 bases, with 21 bases between the two germline ends. The DNA for the CDR3 is TGTGCCAGCAGTCCCTTTCAGGGCAGGGGCCAATACGAGCAGTACTTC. It translates to CASSPFQGRGQYEQYF.

This clonotype was seen just once. Given a much more abundant clone one base away, this may be a read error. This chain links TRBV24-1 with TRBJ2-1, with D unclear. This CDR3 spans 15 amino acids. The germline V gene has CDR1 KGHDR and CDR2 SFDVKD. Deletions cut 0 bases from V and 8 bases from J, with 13 bases between. CDR3 sequence (DNA): TGTGCCACCAGTGATTTGCAAATCACGAGATATGAGCAGTTCTTC. Translated, it gives CATSDLQITRYEQFF.

This sequence joins TRBV7-8 and TRBJ1-3; D not resolved. There are 14 residues in the CDR3. Trimming stripped 1 base from V and 0 bases from J, with 4 bases between. Looked up from germline, CDR1 is SGHVS and CDR2 is FQNEAQ. CDR3 bases: TGTGCCAGCAGCTTAGTTGTCTCTGGAAACACCATATATTTT. It codes for CASSLVVSGNTIYF.

The rearrangement links TRBV9 to TRBJ2-1, with TRBD2 matching over 14 bases. V lost 3 bases to trimming and J lost 5 bases; unmatched junction nucleotides: 7. CDR3 size: 17 residues. Germline CDR1 SGDLS, CDR2 YYNGEE. The CDR3 reads CASSAGTSGGKNNEQFF. For the CDR3, the DNA is TGTGCCAGCAGCGCTGGGACTAGCGGGGGTAAGAACAATGAGCAGTTCTTC. Together with reference TRBV9 and TRBJ2-1, the CDR3 gives the full variable domain: DSGVTQTPKHLITATGQRVTLRCSPRSGDLSVYWYQQSLDQGLQFLIQYYNGEERAKGNILERFSAQQFPDLHSELNLSSLELGDSALYFCASSAGTSGGKNNEQFFGPGTRLTVL.

This clonotype occurred a few times. The V gene is TRBV7-9, the J gene TRBJ2-1; unclear D gene. Germline CDR1 is SEHNR and CDR2 is FQNEAQ (reference sequence). Trimming cost V 2 bases and J 1 base, with 9 bases left between them. The CDR3 is made up of 15 amino acids. In DNA form, the CDR3 reads TGTGCCAGCAGCTTATCGATGGGTTCCTACAATGAGCAGTTCTTC. Protein product: CASSLSMGSYNEQFF.

The gene calls are TRBV5-5 and TRBJ2-2; D is possibly TRBD2 (7 bases). This CDR3 has 15 amino acids. The V and J ends lost 7 bases and 3 bases respectively, with 16 bases between them. The germline V gene encodes CDR1 SGHKS and CDR2 YYEKEE (reference sequence). CDR3 in DNA: TGTGCCAGCTGGAGGGGGGGCTCCGACACCGGGGAGCTGTTTTTT. This sequence encodes CASWRGGSDTGELFF.

This clonotype has just a few counts. The V call is TRBV5-4, the J call TRBJ2-3; perhaps TRBD2 as D (5 bases). This CDR3 has 14 residues. Germline V gives CDR1 SGHNT, CDR2 YYREEE (reference sequence). V lost 4 bases, J lost 8 bases, and 17 bases lay in between. The CDR3 sequence is CASSPTAEGRTQYF. For the CDR3, the DNA is TGTGCCAGCAGCCCCACAGCGGAAGGGCGTACGCAGTATTTT.

This clonotype was observed many times. J is TRBJ2-1 and V is TRBV6-2 or TRBV6-3; D call uncertain. Between the trimmed V and J ends, which lost 0 bases and 8 bases, there was a span of 5 bases. The CDR3 totals 12 residues. Germline CDR1 MNHEY, CDR2 SVGEGT. For the CDR3, the DNA is TGTGCCAGCAGTTACTCTTCCTATGAGCAGTTCTTC. Encoded protein: CASSYSSYEQFF.

This clonotype was found a few times. This sequence joins TRBV5-1 and TRBJ2-3; 13 bases line up with TRBD2. Germline CDR1 is SGHRS and CDR2 is YFSETQ. The CDR3 is 15 amino acids. The J segment lost 9 bases and the V segment lost 2 bases, leaving 6 bases of the junction unmatched. The CDR3 DNA reads TGCGCCAGCAGCTTCTTAGGACTAGCGGGAGAGACGCAGTATTTT. It translates to CASSFLGLAGETQYF.

The gene calls are TRBV7-3 and TRBJ1-1; perhaps TRBD1 as D (6 bases). The germline V and J ends were trimmed by 5 bases and 2 bases, with 21 bases remaining between them. Germline CDR1 and CDR2: SGHTA and FQGTGA. The CDR3 covers 17 residues. The DNA for the CDR3 is TGTGCCAGCAGCGCTACAACGAACAGGGACTCAAACACTGAAGCTTTCTTT. Translating it yields CASSATTNRDSNTEAFF.

The chain links TRBV20-1 to TRBJ2-1; TRBD1 matches 9 bases. V gave up 5 bases and J gave up 5 bases; unmatched junction bases: 10. The CDR3 totals 15 residues. From germline, CDR1 is DFQATT and CDR2 SNEGSKA (reference sequence). The CDR3 protein is CSAPNPGQGDNEQFF. CDR3 nucleotides: TGCAGTGCTCCTAATCCGGGACAGGGTGACAATGAGCAGTTCTTC.

This clonotype was observed many times. The V gene is TRBV12-3 or TRBV12-4, the J gene TRBJ1-3; D gene uncertain. This CDR3 region has 14 residues. Trimming pared 3 bases from V and 4 bases from J, leaving 10 bases between. The CDR3, as DNA: TGTGCCAGCAGTTTGTGGACTACAGGAAACACCATATATTTT. Translated, it gives CASSLWTTGNTIYF.